This passage covers 14 T cell receptor beta chains from one sample sequenced in a study of brain T cells in children with intractable seizures. The repertoire was sequenced with immunoSEQ multiplex PCR; TCRdb's copy has only in-frame clones and lacks some. The sample records about 350,000 clones, nearly 95% being singletons. Time point noted: blood from clinic visit 5 months post-surgery; TSC patient then seizure free. Here the sequenced sample was peripheral blood, taken less than 6 months after surgery. The receptors here all came from a boy under two years old with tuberous sclerosis and intractable seizures.

This clone was detected only once. The chain employs TRBV6-5 and TRBJ1-2; D gene unclear. Germline lookup yields CDR1 MNHEY and CDR2 SVGAGI. The CDR3 covers 16 residues. Trimming shortened V by 0 bases and J by 4 bases, and 15 bases separated the two germline ends. The CDR3 loop is CASSYSSAYPGYGYTF. The CDR3 bases are TGTGCCAGCAGTTACTCGTCGGCTTATCCGGGCTATGGCTACACCTTC.

V and J are TRBV13 and TRBJ2-2; maybe TRBD2 (7 bases). CDR3 length: 18 residues. CDR1 is PRHDT, CDR2 FYEKMQ, per germline (reference sequence). Trimming stripped 1 base from V and 5 bases from J, with 20 bases between. The CDR3 protein is CASSLVGTGGERTGELFF. The CDR3 bases are TGTGCCAGCAGCTTAGTAGGTACGGGGGGCGAGAGGACCGGGGAGCTGTTTTTT.

The chain couples TRBV9 to TRBJ1-5; 7 bases are shared with TRBD1. Per the germline V gene, CDR1 is SGDLS and CDR2 is YYNGEE. V lost 3 bases to trimming and J lost 0 bases; unmatched junction nucleotides: 3. The CDR3 length is 15 residues. The CDR3 loop reads CASSEGTASNQPQHF. CDR3 in DNA: TGTGCCAGCAGCGAAGGGACAGCTAGCAATCAGCCCCAGCATTTT.

To note about this clone: Within the sample, other DNA sequences also encode this same CDR3. The chain is built from TRBV4-2 and TRBJ2-7, with 10 bases aligning to TRBD2. The germline gives CDR1 LGHNA, CDR2 YNFKEQ. This CDR3 has 18 residues. The V segment lost 1 base and the J segment 2 bases; nucleotides outside the gene matches: 11. The CDR3 is CASSQGGGGLAATYEQYF. In DNA form, the CDR3 reads TGTGCCAGCAGCCAAGGCGGGGGCGGACTAGCGGCTACCTACGAGCAGTACTTC.

The J gene is TRBJ1-1, the V gene TRBV7-9; 7 nucleotides align to TRBD1. V was pared by 5 bases and J by 6 bases, with 12 bases of the junction left unmatched. The CDR3 runs 15 residues. Germline V gives CDR1 SEHNR, CDR2 FQNEAQ (reference sequence). The CDR3 nucleotides read TGTGCCAGCAGCAGACGACAGGGTATGGAAGCTGAAGCTTTCTTT. The encoded protein is CASSRRQGMEAEAFF.

The chain combines TRBV30 with TRBJ2-5; TRBD1 might be the D (5 bases). CDR3 length: 13 residues. V was pared by 6 bases and J by 7 bases, with 18 bases between. Germline V CDR1 and CDR2: GTSNPN, SVGIG (reference sequence). The CDR3 coding sequence is TGTGCCTGCACCTTATGGGGTGGGGCGACCCAGTACTTC. Protein sequence: CACTLWGGATQYF.

The chain has TRBV30 and TRBJ2-3; D is possibly TRBD1 (6 bases). This CDR3 region has 14 residues. Germline assignment: CDR1 GTSNPN and CDR2 SVGIG (reference sequence). V lost 4 bases to trimming and J lost 6 bases, with 17 bases between them. The CDR3 bases are TGTGCCTGGATGGGTGGGGGCTGGGCGGATACGCAGTATTTT. The encoded protein is CAWMGGGWADTQYF.

This chain links TRBV5-1 with TRBJ2-1; 10 positions agree with TRBD2. Germline V gene data show CDR1 as SGHRS and CDR2 as YFSETQ. The CDR3 runs to 17 residues. J was trimmed by 5 bases and V by 0 bases; bases with no gene match: 8. CDR3 nucleotide sequence: TGCGCCAGCAGCTTGGGTCTAGCGGGGGTCATTCACAATGAGCAGTTCTTC. Translated: CASSLGLAGVIHNEQFF.

With respect to this clone: At the DNA level, this CDR3 is encoded by other sequences in the same sample as well. The V gene is TRBV29-1, the J gene TRBJ2-3, with 8 bases fitting TRBD2. Germline CDR1 and CDR2: SQVTM and ANQGSEA. The CDR3 has 13 residues. V lost 6 bases, J lost 0 bases, and 2 bases stayed unmatched. The CDR3 protein is CSVASGSTDTQYF. The CDR3 DNA is TGCAGCGTGGCTAGCGGGAGCACAGATACGCAGTATTTT.

The gene calls are TRBV7-9 and TRBJ2-3; 10 nucleotides align to TRBD2. Germline CDR1 and CDR2: SEHNR and FQNEAQ (reference sequence). The ends lost 2 bases at V and 4 bases at J; junction bases unmatched: 6. CDR3 size: 16 residues. DNA for the CDR3: TGTGCCAGCAGCTTACAGGGGACTAGCGAATCAGATACGCAGTATTTT. It encodes CASSLQGTSESDTQYF.

V and J are TRBV20-1 and TRBJ2-3; D remains unclear. V gave up 3 bases and J gave up 6 bases, with 16 bases separating them. The CDR3 extends over 14 amino acids. Germline CDR1 DFQATT, CDR2 SNEGSKA (reference sequence). Written as DNA, the CDR3 is TGCAGTGCTAGTCGGTTCACACGAATGGATACGCAGTATTTT. Protein: CSASRFTRMDTQYF.

The rearrangement uses TRBV6-4 and TRBJ2-3; tentative D call: TRBD2 (6 bases). Trimming removed 5 bases from V and 11 bases from J, with 14 bases in between. Germline loops: CDR1 MRHNA, CDR2 SNTAGT. This CDR3 spans 12 amino acids. This CDR3 is CASSQGAGEQYF. CDR3 DNA sequence: TGTGCCAGCAGTCAGGGAGCGGGTGAGCAGTATTTT.

V and J are TRBV14 and TRBJ1-6; no reliable D call. Germline V gene sequence: CDR1 SGHDN, CDR2 FVKESK. Trimming stripped 0 bases from V and 10 bases from J, with 13 bases between. The CDR3 loop spans 15 amino acids. The CDR3 nucleotides are TGTGCCAGCAGCCAAGACTCGATGGGTGGCTCACCCCTCCACTTT. Protein: CASSQDSMGGSPLHF.

The chain carries TRBV11-2 and TRBJ2-7; 13 positions match TRBD2. CDR1 SGHAT and CDR2 FQNNGV come from the germline V gene. This CDR3 contains 15 residues. The junction had 11 bases not matched to a gene; V was cut back by 11 bases and J by 4 bases. As DNA, the CDR3 is TGTGCCCGACTTTCCGGGACTAGCGGGGTGTACGAGCAGTACTTC. It encodes CARLSGTSGVYEQYF.